Listed below are T cell receptor beta chains from one sample, sequenced in a study of T-cell memory formation after mild COVID-19. Using its own MiXCR run on the 5' RACE reads, TCRdb lists one record per CDR3 protein. Among about 340,000 distinct CDR3 sequences listed, under 25% were seen once. The sample taken for sequencing was PBMCs or a T cell subset sorted from them (not recorded which). The origin of the receptors is an adult woman who had mild COVID-19 (a few samples of this study predate the infection). Cell type and time point are not known. CDR3s include the opening cysteine and the closing phenylalanine or tryptophan. D genes are given only for firm matches. Only part of the rows carry a size: once, few, many, or a class if the clone is expanded.

TRBJ2-2,-,13,TRBV5-1,many,CASKSSGTGELFF,TGCGCCAGCAAGAGTTCAGGCACCGGGGAGCTGTTTTTT
TRBJ2-7,TRBD1,20,TRBV5-1,-,CASSLGTGDLTRILNYEQYF,TGCGCCAGCAGCTTAGGGACAGGGGATCTCACTCGGATACTAAACTACGAGCAGTACTTC
TRBJ2-1,TRBD2,15,TRBV7-6,few,CASSPGTNSYNEQFF,TGTGCCAGCAGTCCCGGGACTAACTCCTACAATGAGCAGTTCTTC
TRBJ2-1,-,15,TRBV2,-,CASSEAPLIYNEQFF,TGTGCCAGCAGTGAGGCCCCCTTAATCTACAATGAGCAGTTCTTC
TRBJ1-2,-,13,TRBV30,-,CAWTPPKAYGYTF,TGTGCCTGGACCCCTCCGAAGGCCTATGGCTACACCTTC
TRBJ1-2,TRBD1,14,TRBV7-9,few,CASSSGTATYGYTF,TGTGCCAGCAGCTCCGGGACAGCAACCTATGGCTACACCTTC
TRBJ1-4,-,14,TRBV12-3/TRBV12-4,-,CASKAGQWNEKLFF,TGTGCCAGCAAGGCCGGACAGTGGAATGAAAAACTGTTTTTT
TRBJ2-2,TRBD2,18,TRBV4-3,-,CASSQELAGGSNTGELFF,TGCGCCAGCAGCCAAGAACTAGCGGGAGGGTCGAACACCGGGGAGCTGTTTTTT
TRBJ1-5,TRBD1,15,TRBV2,few,CASSEGQVSGQPQHF,TGTGCCAGCAGTGAGGGACAGGTATCGGGTCAGCCCCAGCATTTT
TRBJ1-1,-,14,TRBV12-3/TRBV12-4,few,CASKKGQGGAEAFF,TGTGCCAGCAAGAAGGGACAAGGGGGAGCTGAAGCTTTCTTT
TRBJ1-1,-,14,TRBV12-3/TRBV12-4,few,CASSGRTGNTEAFF,TGTGCCAGCAGTGGTCGGACGGGGAACACTGAAGCTTTCTTT
TRBJ1-1,TRBD1,14,TRBV4-1,many,CASSLGQGAPEAFF,TGCGCCAGCAGCCTAGGACAGGGGGCCCCTGAAGCTTTCTTT
TRBJ2-5,TRBD2,12,TRBV5-1,-,CASRAGAETQYF,TGCGCCAGCAGGGCGGGAGCAGAGACCCAGTACTTC
TRBJ2-4,-,12,TRBV19,-,CASSIGENIQYF,TGTGCCAGTAGTATAGGAGAAAACATTCAGTACTTC
TRBJ1-1,-,14,TRBV20-1,few,CSARDQGRGTEAFF,TGCAGTGCTAGAGATCAAGGCCGGGGCACTGAAGCTTTCTTT
TRBJ1-6,-,14,TRBV5-1,many,CASSLDAHNSPLHF,TGCGCCAGCAGCTTGGATGCCCATAATTCACCCCTCCACTTT
TRBJ1-1,TRBD1,16,TRBV5-1,many,CASRGTGEGHNTEAFF,TGCGCCAGCAGGGGGACAGGGGAAGGTCATAACACTGAAGCTTTCTTT
TRBJ1-1,TRBD1,15,TRBV20-1,few,CSAPRTGKLFTEAFF,TGCAGTGCCCCGAGGACAGGGAAATTGTTCACTGAAGCTTTCTTT
TRBJ2-2,-,14,TRBV10-3,-,CAISGPGNTGELFF,TGTGCCATCAGTGGCCCGGGGAACACCGGGGAGCTGTTTTTT
TRBJ1-5,TRBD1,17,TRBV18,-,CASSTTTGGYGNQPQHF,TGTGCCAGCTCAACCACGACAGGGGGATATGGCAATCAGCCCCAGCATTTT
TRBJ2-4,-,14,TRBV12-3/TRBV12-4,few,CASSSRSGASIQYF,TGTGCCAGCAGTTCCCGGTCGGGCGCAAGCATTCAGTACTTC
TRBJ2-3,-,13,TRBV9,-,CASSVEPTDTQYF,TGTGCCAGCAGCGTAGAGCCCACAGATACGCAGTATTTT
TRBJ2-7,-,12,TRBV12-3/TRBV12-4,-,CASSLRVAEQYF,TGTGCCAGCAGTTTAAGGGTAGCGGAGCAGTACTTC
TRBJ2-3,TRBD2,15,TRBV20-1,many,CSASREGDSTDTQYF,TGCAGTGCCTCACGGGAGGGAGATAGCACAGATACGCAGTATTTT
TRBJ2-7,TRBD2,15,TRBV7-6,few,CASSLETSGTYEQYF,TGTGCCAGCAGCTTAGAAACTAGCGGGACCTACGAGCAGTACTTC
TRBJ2-4,TRBD1,16,TRBV4-1,few,CASSQLLRQGRDIQYF,TGCGCCAGCAGCCAACTCCTTCGACAGGGCCGAGACATTCAGTACTTC
TRBJ2-3,-,13,TRBV6-4,-,CASSRRDTDTQYF,TGTGCCAGCAGTAGGAGGGACACAGATACGCAGTATTTT